This T cell receptor (beta chain) comes out of a study of blood T cell repertoires in COVID-19. Study as a whole: PBMCs, B-cell-depleted T cells, or T cells were the source of the cDNA or gDNA that made up the material.

CDR3 length equals 19 residues. V lost 3 bases to trimming and J lost 2 bases; unmatched junction nucleotides: 13. The germline gives CDR1 SGDLS, CDR2 YYNGEE. Original handling: Estimates of nucleated cell counts were drawn from the amplification of reference gene primers. The method was immunoSEQ multiplex PCR; TCRdb's version includes in-frame clones alone and lacks a portion of them. Clone size and the V and J calls come from that table; the DNA yielded D and trimming. The sample consists of a few hundred thousand clones, approximately 89% of them appearing once. This clone was seen a few times. This receptor was identified in a middle-aged man who had recovered from COVID-19. Sample: peripheral blood. The chain has TRBV9 and TRBJ2-1, with 11 positions matching TRBD2. Written as DNA, the CDR3 is TGTGCCAGCAGCGCCCAGCCCTTAACTAGCGGGGGCGCCTACAATGAGCAGTTCTTC. Translated: CASSAQPLTSGGAYNEQFF. Complete variable domain (other parts from reference TRBV9 and TRBJ2-1): DSGVTQTPKHLITATGQRVTLRCSPRSGDLSVYWYQQSLDQGLQFLIQYYNGEERAKGNILERFSAQQFPDLHSELNLSSLELGDSALYFCASSAQPLTSGGAYNEQFFGPGTRLTVL.